This T cell receptor (beta chain) emerged from a study of blood T cells in healthy people across ages. PCR was performed a second time for about 7 to 11 cycles using a sample-barcoded 5' primer and a J-beta primer mix. TCRdb independently ran MiXCR on the 5' RACE reads; one entry per CDR3 protein. The sample consists of roughly 2 million distinct CDR3 sequences, about 50% of them appearing once. Trimming pared 0 bases from V and 1 base from J, leaving 7 bases between. The germline CDR1 and CDR2 sequences are SGDLS and YYNGEE. The CDR3 runs 14 residues. The sequenced sample consisted of blood. The chain couples TRBV9 to TRBJ1-1, with D unclear. The receptor was isolated from a woman aged 40 to 50 in good health. CDR3 residues: CASSVAGENTEAFF. CDR3 in DNA: TGTGCCAGCAGCGTAGCCGGGGAGAACACTGAAGCTTTCTTT. Supplemented by reference TRBV9 and TRBJ1-1, the full variable domain reads DSGVTQTPKHLITATGQRVTLRCSPRSGDLSVYWYQQSLDQGLQFLIQYYNGEERAKGNILERFSAQQFPDLHSELNLSSLELGDSALYFCASSVAGENTEAFFGQGTRLTVV.